These 27 T cell receptor beta chains were sequenced from one sample in a study of cytotoxic CD8 clonotypes in ibrutinib-treated CLL. The method was immunoSEQ multiplex PCR; TCRdb's version includes in-frame clones alone and lacks a portion of them. Of about 72,000 clones in the sample, around two thirds were seen once. The specimen was PBMCs, collected after 12 months of ibrutinib treatment. The source of these receptors is a human donor with chronic lymphocytic leukemia.

The rearrangement links TRBV29-1 to TRBJ2-5, with TRBD1 matching 7 bases. The trim removed 7 bases at V and 0 bases at J, leaving 11 bases unmatched. CDR1 SQVTM and CDR2 ANQGSEA come from the germline V gene. This CDR3 is built from 15 residues. Written as DNA, the CDR3 is TGCAGCGCCCTGGGAGTGGGGACAGACCAAGAGACCCAGTACTTC. Amino acids: CSALGVGTDQETQYF.

This rearrangement joins TRBV11-2 to TRBJ1-1; tentative D call: TRBD1 (5 bases). The CDR3 totals 14 residues. CDR1 is SGHAT, CDR2 FQNNGV, per germline. Trimming cost V 8 bases and J 3 bases, with 16 bases left between them. CDR3 DNA sequence: TGTGCCAGCTCCAAGACAGCCTGGGACACTGAAGCTTTCTTT. Amino acids: CASSKTAWDTEAFF.

The chain combines TRBV27 with TRBJ2-5; 8 nucleotides line up with TRBD1. Germline CDR1 and CDR2: MNHEY and SMNVEV (reference sequence). CDR3 length: 14 amino acids. J lost 5 bases, V lost 7 bases, and 9 bases had no gene match. This chain's CDR3 is CASMATGGRETQYF. The CDR3 DNA follows: TGTGCCAGCATGGCAACAGGGGGACGGGAGACCCAGTACTTC.

This clone was recorded a few times. Distinct nucleotide sequences in the sample also encode this CDR3. J is TRBJ2-5 and V is TRBV5-1; possible D gene TRBD1, 6 bases. V lost 0 bases and J 2 bases, leaving 11 bases between the germline ends. This CDR3 has 15 amino acids. CDR1 is SGHRS and CDR2 is YFSETQ in the germline V gene. The CDR3 is CASSLGRGQQETQYF. In nucleotides, the CDR3 is TGCGCCAGCAGCTTGGGCAGGGGACAACAAGAGACCCAGTACTTC.

This sequence joins TRBV7-2 and TRBJ2-5; D is ambiguous. Germline values: CDR1 SGHTA, CDR2 FQGNSA. V dropped 1 base and J dropped 0 bases, with 3 bases sitting between them. This CDR3 is 13 amino acids long. The DNA for the CDR3 is TGTGCCAGCAGCTTAGGACACCAAGAGACCCAGTACTTC. Its protein is CASSLGHQETQYF. Filled out from reference TRBV7-2 and TRBJ2-5, the complete variable domain reads GAGVSQSPSNKVTEKGKDVELRCDPISGHTALYWYRQSLGQGLEFLIYFQGNSAPDKSGLPSDRFSAERTGGSVSTLTIQRTQQEDSAVYLCASSLGHQETQYFGPGTRLLVL.

The chain uses TRBV9 and TRBJ2-3, with 7 bases that match TRBD2. Trimming removed 0 bases from V and 2 bases from J; junction bases left unmatched: 3. This CDR3 is 15 amino acids long. The germline V gene encodes CDR1 SGDLS and CDR2 YYNGEE. The CDR3 region has the DNA TGTGCCAGCAGCGTAGCTAGCGGACCCACAGATACGCAGTATTTT. It is translated as CASSVASGPTDTQYF.

This clone was counted between two and nine times. The chain uses TRBV19 and TRBJ1-4, with a weak D call TRBD1 (5 bases). Germline V gene sequence: CDR1 LNHDA, CDR2 SQIVND (reference sequence). Trimming removed 6 bases at V and 1 base at J, with 18 bases between. This CDR3 comprises 17 residues. Written as DNA, the CDR3 is TGTGCCAGTAGAAGGGACGGACACTCAGTAACTAATGAAAAACTGTTTTTT. Translated, it gives CASRRDGHSVTNEKLFF.

The chain couples TRBV28 to TRBJ2-2; the D gene is possibly TRBD2 (6 bases). V gave up 6 bases and J gave up 3 bases, with 14 bases separating them. The CDR3 totals 15 residues. Germline values: CDR1 MDHEN, CDR2 SYDVKM. CDR3: CASSGAGLDTGELFF. CDR3 nucleotide sequence: TGTGCCAGCAGCGGGGCGGGGTTGGACACCGGGGAGCTGTTTTTT.

Note on this clone: Germline is not matched at one junction end, which may reflect a read error. The genes are TRBV6-1 and TRBJ2-7; D ambiguous. The CDR3 extends over 12 amino acids. CDR1 is MNHNS, CDR2 SASEGT, per germline. Here the CDR3 DNA reads TGTGCCAGCAGTGATCCCTATCAACTCCCGGACTTC. This sequence encodes CASSDPYQLPDF.

The chain is built from TRBV6-1 and TRBJ1-3; D is perhaps TRBD1 (5 bases). The CDR3 has 13 amino acids. V dropped 3 bases and J dropped 2 bases, with 5 bases sitting between them. CDR1 and CDR2 (germline): MNHNS, SASEGT. The CDR3 is CASSDRAGNTIYF. For the CDR3, the DNA is TGTGCCAGCAGTGACAGGGCTGGAAACACCATATATTTT.

The chain couples TRBV27 to TRBJ1-4; D uncertain. Germline CDR1 reads MNHEY; CDR2 reads SMNVEV (reference sequence). CDR3 length: 15 residues. Between the trimmed V and J ends, which lost 5 bases and 0 bases, there was a span of 10 bases. CDR3 region: CASSPLGATNEKLFF. The CDR3 nucleotides read TGTGCCAGCAGTCCCCTTGGGGCAACTAATGAAAAACTGTTTTTT.

This chain connects TRBV4-1 to TRBJ1-2; 10 bases match TRBD1. The trim removed 1 base at V and 7 bases at J, leaving 18 bases unmatched. Germline V gives CDR1 MGHRA, CDR2 YSYEKL. The CDR3 spans 19 residues. CDR3 DNA sequence: TGCGCCAGCAGCCAAGTAGGGCTGGGTGACAGGGGGCAGAGGGGTGGCTACACCTTC. As protein: CASSQVGLGDRGQRGGYTF.

This chain uses TRBV4-1 with TRBJ1-1, with 11 bases lining up with TRBD1. V trimming: 0 bases; J trimming: 0 bases; junction bases outside the gene matches: 6. This CDR3 spans 18 amino acids. Germline CDR1 reads MGHRA; CDR2 reads YSYEKL. The CDR3 nucleotides read TGCGCCAGCAGCCAAGATGGACAGGGGGCTAATATGAACACTGAAGCTTTCTTT. It codes for CASSQDGQGANMNTEAFF.

The CDR3 bases are TGTGCCATCAGTGGGGGGACAGGAGGTAATCAGCCCCAGCATTTT. Protein sequence: CAISGGTGGNQPQHF. The J gene is TRBJ1-5, the V gene TRBV10-3; 8 bases match TRBD1. This CDR3 is built from 15 residues. V trimming: 4 bases; J trimming: 4 bases; junction bases outside the gene matches: 6. Per germline, CDR1 ENHRY and CDR2 SYGVKD.

V usage is TRBV11-2 and J usage is TRBJ1-5; TRBD1 agrees at 8 bases. The trim removed 7 bases at V and 1 base at J, leaving 6 bases unmatched. Germline CDR1 reads SGHAT; CDR2 reads FQNNGV. The CDR3 has 15 residues. The CDR3 bases are TGTGCCAGCAAATCCCGGACAGGGAGCAATCAGCCCCAGCATTTT. Translating it yields CASKSRTGSNQPQHF.

The chain combines TRBV30 with TRBJ2-7, with D tentatively TRBD2 (7 bases). The CDR3 contains 12 residues. CDR1 GTSNPN and CDR2 SVGIG come from the germline V gene (reference sequence). Trimming left V 4 bases short and J 3 bases short, with 10 bases between. CDR3 nucleotides: TGTGCCTGGAAGGGGGGGAGCTACGAGCAGTACTTC. It is translated as CAWKGGSYEQYF.

This rearrangement joins TRBV5-5 to TRBJ2-7; 8 nucleotides agree with TRBD1. Trimming at V came to 4 bases and at J to 7 bases, leaving 10 bases not matched to a gene. Per the germline V gene, CDR1 is SGHKS and CDR2 is YYEKEE (reference sequence). This CDR3 has 14 amino acids. The CDR3 nucleotides are TGTGCCAGCAGCGACCGACAGGGGATCGGGGAGCAGTACTTC. Protein sequence: CASSDRQGIGEQYF.

The chain carries TRBV7-2 and TRBJ1-2; 9 positions match TRBD1. The germline V gene has CDR1 SGHTA and CDR2 FQGNSA. This CDR3 region has 17 residues. The V segment lost 5 bases and the J segment 4 bases; nucleotides outside the gene matches: 14. CDR3 region: CASSPTPKMTGGYGYTF. The DNA of the CDR3 is TGTGCCAGCAGCCCCACTCCTAAGATGACAGGGGGCTATGGCTACACCTTC.

V usage is TRBV6-5 and J usage is TRBJ2-7; 9 positions agree with TRBD1. Germline lookup yields CDR1 MNHEY and CDR2 SVGAGI. Losses at the gene ends were 2 bases for V and 3 bases for J; bases not matched to a gene: 8. The CDR3 is 16 residues long. The CDR3 here is CASSYVLGQGGYEQYF. In nucleotides, the CDR3 is TGTGCCAGCAGTTACGTCCTGGGACAGGGTGGCTACGAGCAGTACTTC.

The DNA for the CDR3 is TGCGCCAGCAGCCAATACACAGGGGGGCCCCCCTCACGGACAGATACGCAGTATTTT. Residues: CASSQYTGGPPSRTDTQYF. This sequence joins TRBV4-1 and TRBJ2-3, with 8 bases that match TRBD1. V lost 2 bases and J lost 3; bases outside the gene matches: 16. The CDR3 loop spans 19 amino acids. Per germline, CDR1 MGHRA and CDR2 YSYEKL.

The V and J genes are TRBV19 and TRBJ2-6; no definite D call. The germline gives CDR1 LNHDA, CDR2 SQIVND (reference sequence). V was trimmed by 6 bases and J by 2 bases, leaving 8 bases between them. This CDR3 has 14 residues. CDR3: CASRDLPGANVLTF. The CDR3 bases are TGTGCCAGTAGGGATCTACCTGGGGCCAACGTCCTGACTTTC.

This chain joins TRBV28 and TRBJ1-2; D is ambiguous. V was cut by 6 bases and J by 4 bases, with 12 bases left in between. Germline CDR1 MDHEN, CDR2 SYDVKM. The CDR3 has 13 residues. CDR3 nucleotide sequence: TGTGCCAGCAGCGGGTCCTGGATCTATGGCTACACCTTC. Its translation is CASSGSWIYGYTF.

This clone appeared a single time. The V gene is TRBV29-1, the J gene TRBJ2-3; 15 bases map to TRBD2. The V and J ends lost 5 bases and 7 bases, in that order; junction bases with no gene match: 7. The CDR3 is 15 residues long. The germline V gene has CDR1 SQVTM and CDR2 ANQGSEA. This chain's CDR3 is CSVTGTSGGTNTQYF. The CDR3 DNA sequence: TGCAGCGTTACCGGGACTAGCGGGGGGACTAATACGCAGTATTTT.

J is TRBJ2-3 and V is TRBV5-4, with unresolved D. V lost 0 bases and J 0 bases, leaving 5 bases between the germline ends. Looked up from germline, CDR1 is SGHNT and CDR2 is YYREEE (reference sequence). This CDR3 region has 14 residues. The DNA for the CDR3 is TGTGCCAGCAGCTTGGTGGACAGCACAGATACGCAGTATTTT. This sequence encodes CASSLVDSTDTQYF.

The rearrangement uses TRBV19 and TRBJ2-7, with 7 bases lining up with TRBD1. V lost 4 bases, J lost 0 bases, and 9 bases stayed unmatched. The germline CDR1 and CDR2 sequences are LNHDA and SQIVND (reference sequence). The CDR3 consists of 16 residues. The chain's CDR3 is CASSRTGATSSYEQYF. The CDR3 DNA sequence: TGTGCCAGTAGTAGAACAGGGGCCACCTCCTCCTACGAGCAGTACTTC.

In its sample, this clone was seen a few times. The gene calls are TRBV6-1 and TRBJ1-6; no clear D. This CDR3 has 15 residues. Looked up from germline, CDR1 is MNHNS and CDR2 is SASEGT. Trimming removed 6 bases at V and 4 bases at J, with 13 bases between. The CDR3 DNA reads as TGTGCCAGCAGGCCCGGCCCCGGGTATAATTCACCCCTCCACTTT. Translating it yields CASRPGPGYNSPLHF.

This clone was seen a handful of times. V usage is TRBV5-1 and J usage is TRBJ1-5, with TRBD1 as a possible D gene (5 bases). The CDR3 is made up of 15 amino acids. Germline CDR1 reads SGHRS; CDR2 reads YFSETQ. V lost 2 bases and J 7 bases, leaving 16 bases between the germline ends. CDR3 sequence reads: CASSLGQGFGQPQHF. DNA of the CDR3: TGCGCCAGCAGCTTAGGCCAGGGTTTTGGCCAGCCCCAGCATTTT.